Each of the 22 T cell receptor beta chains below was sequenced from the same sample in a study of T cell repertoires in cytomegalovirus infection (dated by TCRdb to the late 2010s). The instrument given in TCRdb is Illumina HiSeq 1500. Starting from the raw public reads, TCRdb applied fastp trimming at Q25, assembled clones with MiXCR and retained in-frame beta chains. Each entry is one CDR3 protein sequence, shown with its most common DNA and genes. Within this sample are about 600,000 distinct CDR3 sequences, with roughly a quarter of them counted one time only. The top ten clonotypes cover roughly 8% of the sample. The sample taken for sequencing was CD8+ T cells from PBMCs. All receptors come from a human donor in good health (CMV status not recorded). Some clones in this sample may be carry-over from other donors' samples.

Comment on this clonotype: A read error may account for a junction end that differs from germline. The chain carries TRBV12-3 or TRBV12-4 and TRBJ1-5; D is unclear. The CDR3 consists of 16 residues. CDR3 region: CASSKSRDNSNQPLHF. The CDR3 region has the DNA TGTGCCAGCAGTAAAAGCCGGGATAATAGCAATCAGCCCCTGCATTTT.

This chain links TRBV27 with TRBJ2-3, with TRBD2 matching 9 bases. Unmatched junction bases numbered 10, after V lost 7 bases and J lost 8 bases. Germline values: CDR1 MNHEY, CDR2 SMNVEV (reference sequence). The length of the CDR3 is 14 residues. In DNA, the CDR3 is TGTGCCAGCATCCCCGGGACTAGCTGGGGTACGCAGTATTTT. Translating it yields CASIPGTSWGTQYF.

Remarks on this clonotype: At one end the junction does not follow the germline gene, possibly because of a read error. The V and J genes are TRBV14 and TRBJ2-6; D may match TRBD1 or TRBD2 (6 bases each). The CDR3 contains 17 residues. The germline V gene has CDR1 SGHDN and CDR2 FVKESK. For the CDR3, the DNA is TGTGCCAGCAGCCAAGTATCTGTGGTCTGGGGGGCCAGCGTCCTGACTTTC. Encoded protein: CASSQVSVVWGASVLTF.

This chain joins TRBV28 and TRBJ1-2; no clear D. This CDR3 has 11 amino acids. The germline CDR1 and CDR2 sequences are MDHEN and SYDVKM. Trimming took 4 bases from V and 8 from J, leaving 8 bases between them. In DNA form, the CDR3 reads TGTGCCAGCAGTTGGGGTCCCGGCTACACCTTC. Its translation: CASSWGPGYTF.

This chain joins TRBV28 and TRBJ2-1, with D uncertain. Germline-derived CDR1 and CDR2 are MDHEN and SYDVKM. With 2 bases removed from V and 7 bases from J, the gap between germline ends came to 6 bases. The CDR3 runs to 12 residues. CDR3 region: CASSLIVNEQFF. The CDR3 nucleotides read TGTGCCAGCAGTTTAATAGTTAATGAGCAGTTCTTC.

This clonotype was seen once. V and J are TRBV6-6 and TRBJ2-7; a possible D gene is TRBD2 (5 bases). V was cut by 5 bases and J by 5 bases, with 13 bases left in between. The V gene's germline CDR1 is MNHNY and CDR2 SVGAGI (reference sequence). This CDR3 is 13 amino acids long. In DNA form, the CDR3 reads TGTGCCAGCAGTGCCTTGTTCGGGAACGAGCAGTACTTC. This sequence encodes CASSALFGNEQYF.

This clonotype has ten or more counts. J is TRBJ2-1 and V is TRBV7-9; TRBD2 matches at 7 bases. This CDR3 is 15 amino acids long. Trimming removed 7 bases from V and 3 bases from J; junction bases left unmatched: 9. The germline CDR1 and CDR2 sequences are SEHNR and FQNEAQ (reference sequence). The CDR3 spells CASNKPGGLYNEQFF. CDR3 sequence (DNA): TGTGCCAGCAACAAGCCGGGGGGACTCTACAATGAGCAGTTCTTC.

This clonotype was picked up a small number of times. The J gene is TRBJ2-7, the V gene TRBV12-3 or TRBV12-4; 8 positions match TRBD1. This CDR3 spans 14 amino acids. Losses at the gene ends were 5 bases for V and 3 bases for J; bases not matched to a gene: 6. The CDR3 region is CASSIDRGSYEQYF. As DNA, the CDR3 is TGTGCCAGCAGTATCGACAGGGGTAGCTACGAGCAGTACTTC.

The CDR3, as DNA: TGTGCCAGTAGTATTGGCTCGGCTGAAGCTTTCTTT. Protein product: CASSIGSAEAFF. The rearrangement links TRBV19 to TRBJ1-1; D not certain. Germline V gene sequence: CDR1 LNHDA, CDR2 SQIVND (reference sequence). The V gene lost 3 bases and the J gene lost 6 bases, with 8 bases spanning the gap. The CDR3 has 12 amino acids. Looking up the rest from reference TRBV19 and TRBJ1-1 gives the full variable domain: DGGITQSPKYLFRKEGQNVTLSCEQNLNHDAMYWYRQDPGQGLRLIYYSQIVNDFQKGDIAEGYSVSREKKESFPLTVTSAQKNPTAFYLCASSIGSAEAFFGQGTRLTVV.

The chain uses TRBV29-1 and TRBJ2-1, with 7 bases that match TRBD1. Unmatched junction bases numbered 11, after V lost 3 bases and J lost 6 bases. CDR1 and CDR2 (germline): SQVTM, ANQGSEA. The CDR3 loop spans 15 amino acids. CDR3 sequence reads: CSVEDLDDRVNEQFF. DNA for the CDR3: TGCAGCGTTGAGGACCTGGATGACAGGGTCAATGAGCAGTTCTTC.

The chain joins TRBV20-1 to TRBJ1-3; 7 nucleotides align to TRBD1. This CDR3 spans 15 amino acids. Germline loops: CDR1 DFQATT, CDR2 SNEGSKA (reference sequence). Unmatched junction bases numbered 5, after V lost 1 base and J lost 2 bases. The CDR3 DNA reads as TGCAGTGCTAGAGCCGACAGGGCCCCTGGAAACACCATATATTTT. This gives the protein CSARADRAPGNTIYF.

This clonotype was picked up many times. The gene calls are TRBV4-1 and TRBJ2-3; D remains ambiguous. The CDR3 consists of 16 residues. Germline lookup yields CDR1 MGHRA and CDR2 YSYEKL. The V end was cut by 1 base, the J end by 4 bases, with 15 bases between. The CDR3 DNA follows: TGCGCCAGCAGCCAAGGGGCAGATCAATTACCAGATACGCAGTATTTT. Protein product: CASSQGADQLPDTQYF.

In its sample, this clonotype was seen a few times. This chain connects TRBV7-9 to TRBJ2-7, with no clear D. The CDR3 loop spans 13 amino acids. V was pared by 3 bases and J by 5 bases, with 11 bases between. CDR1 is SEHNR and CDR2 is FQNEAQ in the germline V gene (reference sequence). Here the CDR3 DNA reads TGTGCCAGCAGCTTGCCAGGTATCGACGAGCAGTACTTC. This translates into CASSLPGIDEQYF.

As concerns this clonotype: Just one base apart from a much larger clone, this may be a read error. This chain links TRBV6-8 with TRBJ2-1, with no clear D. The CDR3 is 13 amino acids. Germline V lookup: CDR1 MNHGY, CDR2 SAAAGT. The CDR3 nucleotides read TGTACCAGCACTGAATTAATGAGCAATGAGCAGTTCTTC. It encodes CTSTELMSNEQFF.

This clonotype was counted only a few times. The CDR3 reads CASSQPTWGDQETQYF. Here the CDR3 DNA reads TGTGCCAGCAGCCAACCAACATGGGGGGACCAAGAGACCCAGTACTTC. V usage is TRBV6-6 and J usage is TRBJ2-5; D is perhaps TRBD2 (6 bases). The V end lost 6 bases, the J end lost 0 bases, and 17 bases lay between the germline ends. Germline CDR1 is MNHNY and CDR2 is SVGAGI (reference sequence). The CDR3 has 16 residues.

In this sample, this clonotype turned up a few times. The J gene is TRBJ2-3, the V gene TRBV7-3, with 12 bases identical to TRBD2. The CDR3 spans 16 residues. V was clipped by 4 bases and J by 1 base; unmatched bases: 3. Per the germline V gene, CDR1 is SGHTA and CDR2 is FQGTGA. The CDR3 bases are TGTGCCAGCAGCTCTAGCGGGGGGGTGGGCACAGATACGCAGTATTTT. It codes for CASSSSGGVGTDTQYF.

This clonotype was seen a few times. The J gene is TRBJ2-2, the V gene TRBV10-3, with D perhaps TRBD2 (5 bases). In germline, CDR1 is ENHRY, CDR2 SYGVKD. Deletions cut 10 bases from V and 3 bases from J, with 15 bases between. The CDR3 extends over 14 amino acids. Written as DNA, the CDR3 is TGTGCCACCAAGCGGACGCAAGACACCGGGGAGCTGTTTTTT. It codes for CATKRTQDTGELFF.

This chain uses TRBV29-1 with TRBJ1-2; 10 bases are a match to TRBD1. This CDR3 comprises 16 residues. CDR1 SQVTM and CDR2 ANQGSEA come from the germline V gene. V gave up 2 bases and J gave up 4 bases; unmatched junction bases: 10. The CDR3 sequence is CSVELFGGQGVYGYTF. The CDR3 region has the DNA TGCAGCGTTGAATTGTTTGGTGGACAGGGGGTCTATGGCTACACCTTC.

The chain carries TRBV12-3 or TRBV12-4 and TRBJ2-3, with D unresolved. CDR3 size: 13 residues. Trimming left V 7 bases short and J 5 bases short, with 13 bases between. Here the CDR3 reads CASTPLLRDTQYF. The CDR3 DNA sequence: TGTGCCAGCACCCCGTTATTGAGAGATACGCAGTATTTT.

This CDR3 reads CSAPGRDEAFF. For the CDR3, the DNA is TGCAGCGCCCCGGGCAGGGATGAAGCTTTCTTT. The chain recombines TRBV29-1 with TRBJ1-1, with D maybe TRBD1 (5 bases). There are 11 residues in the CDR3. V dropped 7 bases and J dropped 7 bases, with 13 bases sitting between them. Germline V CDR1 and CDR2: SQVTM, ANQGSEA.

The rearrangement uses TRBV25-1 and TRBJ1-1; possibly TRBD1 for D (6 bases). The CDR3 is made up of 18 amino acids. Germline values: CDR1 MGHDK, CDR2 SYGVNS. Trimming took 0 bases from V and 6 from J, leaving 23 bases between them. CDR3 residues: CASSEYFGRDTGRAEAFF. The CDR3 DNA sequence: TGTGCCAGCAGTGAATATTTCGGAAGGGATACAGGGCGGGCTGAAGCTTTCTTT.

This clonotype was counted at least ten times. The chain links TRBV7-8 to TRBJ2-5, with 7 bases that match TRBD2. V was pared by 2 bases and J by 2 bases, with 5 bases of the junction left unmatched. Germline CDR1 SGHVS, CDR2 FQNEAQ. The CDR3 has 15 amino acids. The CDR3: CASSLLTSNQETQYF. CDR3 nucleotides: TGTGCCAGCAGCTTACTGACTAGCAATCAAGAGACCCAGTACTTC.